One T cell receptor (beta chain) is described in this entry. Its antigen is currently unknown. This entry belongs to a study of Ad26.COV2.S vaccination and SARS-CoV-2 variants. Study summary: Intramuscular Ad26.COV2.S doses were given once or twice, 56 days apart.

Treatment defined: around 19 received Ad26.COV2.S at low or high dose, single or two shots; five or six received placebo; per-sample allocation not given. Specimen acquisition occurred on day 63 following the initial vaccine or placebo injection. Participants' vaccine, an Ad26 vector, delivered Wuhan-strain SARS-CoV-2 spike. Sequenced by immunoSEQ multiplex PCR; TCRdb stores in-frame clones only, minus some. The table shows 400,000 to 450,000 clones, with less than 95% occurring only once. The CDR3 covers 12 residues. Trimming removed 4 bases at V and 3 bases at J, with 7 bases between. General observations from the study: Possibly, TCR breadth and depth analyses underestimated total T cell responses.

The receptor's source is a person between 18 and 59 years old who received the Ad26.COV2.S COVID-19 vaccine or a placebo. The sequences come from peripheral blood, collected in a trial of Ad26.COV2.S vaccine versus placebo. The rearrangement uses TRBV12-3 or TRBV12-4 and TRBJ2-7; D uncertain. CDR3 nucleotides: TGTGCCAGCAGTTGGCGGAGCTACGAGCAGTACTTC. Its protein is CASSWRSYEQYF.